This T cell receptor (beta chain) was sequenced in a study of blood T cell repertoires in COVID-19. The data were produced by immunoSEQ multiplex PCR, yet TCRdb's version contains in-frame clones alone and is incomplete. The table includes more than 65,000 clones, approximately 78% detected once. Specimen: peripheral blood. The receptor was derived from a woman over 75 with acute or convalescent COVID-19.

The DNA of the CDR3 is TGTGCCAGCAGCTTTTCCAGGGTTTTAAAAGAAAAACTGTTTTTT. This codes for CASSFSRVLKEKLFF. This chain joins TRBV7-8 and TRBJ1-4; a possible D gene is TRBD1 (5 bases). The CDR3 extends over 15 amino acids. CDR1 SGHVS and CDR2 FQNEAQ come from the germline V gene. V was shortened by 3 bases and J by 8 bases, with 16 bases between the two germline ends.